The 21 T cell receptor beta chains listed next were all sequenced from one sample in a study of T-cell reconstitution after alpha-beta-depleted transplantation in children. Researchers prepared the TCRbeta library using unique molecular identifiers, the study reports. TCRdb processed the PCR reads anew with MiXCR; each CDR3 protein has one entry. The repertoire holds approximately 45,000 distinct CDR3 sequences, under 60% seen once, with 30% to 40% in the top ten. Material: peripheral blood, obtained before TCRalphabeta/CD19-depleted stem cell transplant. These receptors all stem from a boy younger than two with SCID, due to receive a stem cell transplant.

This clonotype showed up just a few times. The V and J genes are TRBV20-1 and TRBJ1-1; D not resolved. The germline V and J ends were trimmed by 6 bases and 6 bases, with 11 bases remaining between them. CDR3 length: 11 residues. In germline, CDR1 is DFQATT, CDR2 SNEGSKA (reference sequence). The CDR3 bases are TGCAGTGCAAGGAGGCAGGCTGAAGCTTTCTTT. Translation: CSARRQAEAFF.

This chain joins TRBV14 and TRBJ2-7; the D gene could be TRBD1 or TRBD2 (5 bases each). The CDR3 consists of 18 residues. Germline-derived CDR1 and CDR2 are SGHDN and FVKESK. V was clipped by 3 bases and J by 5 bases, with 26 bases between them. CDR3 coding DNA: TGTGCCAGCAGCCACCGAAGGGACCCCTGGGCCAAATCCGACGAGCAGTACTTC. Its translation: CASSHRRDPWAKSDEQYF.

V is TRBV5-1 and J is TRBJ2-3; no clear D. CDR1 and CDR2 from the germline V gene are SGHRS and YFSETQ. The CDR3 length is 13 residues. The V end was cut by 3 bases, the J end by 0 bases, with 5 bases between. DNA of the CDR3: TGCGCCAGCAGCTCCCTGAGCACAGATACGCAGTATTTT. It specifies CASSSLSTDTQYF.

This rearrangement joins TRBV4-1 to TRBJ2-7; TRBD1 might be the D (6 bases). The CDR3 is made up of 15 amino acids. Trimming stripped 0 bases from V and 2 bases from J, with 11 bases between. Germline loops: CDR1 MGHRA, CDR2 YSYEKL. The CDR3 reads CASSQEFRGPYEQYF. The CDR3, as DNA: TGCGCCAGCAGCCAAGAGTTCAGGGGCCCCTACGAGCAGTACTTC.

There are a few counts of this clonotype. This sequence joins TRBV7-8 and TRBJ2-5; no clear D gene. The germline V gene encodes CDR1 SGHVS and CDR2 FQNEAQ. The CDR3 spans 13 residues. Trimming pared 3 bases from V and 4 bases from J, leaving 9 bases between. Here the CDR3 DNA reads TGTGCCAGCAGCTTCGAGAGTCGAGAGACCCAGTACTTC. Translating gives CASSFESRETQYF.

The chain couples TRBV12-3 or TRBV12-4 to TRBJ1-6; D uncertain. There are 14 residues in the CDR3. The V end was cut by 5 bases, the J end by 3 bases, with 8 bases between. The DNA of the CDR3 is TGTGCCAGCAGTCCCGGTGGCTATAATTCACCCCTCCACTTT. Amino acids: CASSPGGYNSPLHF.

This rearrangement joins TRBV6-5 to TRBJ2-7; the D is unclear. The CDR3 has 15 amino acids. Germline V lookup: CDR1 MNHEY, CDR2 SVGAGI. V was cut by 0 bases and J by 3 bases, with 12 bases left in between. As DNA, the CDR3 is TGTGCCAGCAGTTACTCCCCCGGATCTGGCTACGAGCAGTACTTC. It codes for CASSYSPGSGYEQYF.

The chain links TRBV4-1 to TRBJ2-2, with 7 bases lining up with TRBD2. This CDR3 comprises 15 residues. V lost 1 base to trimming and J lost 6 bases; unmatched junction nucleotides: 5. The germline CDR1 and CDR2 sequences are MGHRA and YSYEKL. CDR3 coding DNA: TGCGCCAGCAGCCAAGCGTTGGGAGGGTCCGGGGAGCTGTTTTTT. It yields the protein CASSQALGGSGELFF.

This clonotype occurred a few times. V gene TRBV28 combines with J gene TRBJ2-3, with a tentative D call TRBD2 (5 bases). V lost 5 bases and J 0 bases, leaving 18 bases between the germline ends. The CDR3 spans 17 residues. Germline V gives CDR1 MDHEN, CDR2 SYDVKM. CDR3 protein: CASSPRTHDSSTDTQYF. The CDR3, as DNA: TGTGCCAGCAGTCCCCGGACTCACGATAGTAGCACAGATACGCAGTATTTT. The full variable domain, completed using reference TRBV28 and TRBJ2-3, is DVKVTQSSRYLVKRTGEKVFLECVQDMDHENMFWYRQDPGLGLRLIYFSYDVKMKEKGDIPEGYSVSREKKERFSLILESASTNQTSMYLCASSPRTHDSSTDTQYFGPGTRLTVL.

The chain uses TRBV6-1 and TRBJ2-3; D remains unclear. Germline loops: CDR1 MNHNS, CDR2 SASEGT. The CDR3 consists of 13 residues. The V end lost 5 bases, the J end lost 6 bases, and 12 bases lay between the germline ends. CDR3 coding DNA: TGTGCCAGCAGTCAACCGCTTGTGGATACGCAGTATTTT. It specifies CASSQPLVDTQYF.

This sequence joins TRBV7-2 and TRBJ2-5; TRBD2 matches 10 bases. The CDR3 has 15 amino acids. V was pared by 4 bases and J by 6 bases, with 8 bases of the junction left unmatched. The germline gives CDR1 SGHTA, CDR2 FQGNSA. CDR3 region: CASSSSGSGGKTQYF. The CDR3 DNA follows: TGTGCCAGCAGCTCCTCGGGTAGCGGGGGGAAGACCCAGTACTTC. Full variable domain (remainder filled in from reference TRBV7-2 and TRBJ2-5): GAGVSQSPSNKVTEKGKDVELRCDPISGHTALYWYRQSLGQGLEFLIYFQGNSAPDKSGLPSDRFSAERTGGSVSTLTIQRTQQEDSAVYLCASSSSGSGGKTQYFGPGTRLLVL.

The CDR3 DNA is TGCAGCGTTGTAATCCCCGGGGAGCTGTTTTTT. This translates into CSVVIPGELFF. V usage is TRBV29-1 and J usage is TRBJ2-2; D is undetermined. CDR1 is SQVTM, CDR2 ANQGSEA, per germline. This CDR3 is built from 11 residues. Trimming removed 4 bases from V and 6 bases from J, with 6 bases in between.

V and J are TRBV6-2 or TRBV6-3 and TRBJ2-5; 8 nucleotides match TRBD1. The CDR3 loop spans 15 amino acids. CDR1 and CDR2 (germline): MNHEY, SVGEGT. J gave up 2 bases and V 3 bases, and 5 bases lay outside the gene matches. The CDR3 sequence: CASSYHTGGQETQYF. DNA of the CDR3: TGTGCCAGCAGTTATCATACAGGGGGACAAGAGACCCAGTACTTC.

This sequence joins TRBV7-8 and TRBJ2-2; D possibly uses TRBD1 or TRBD2 (5 bases each). V was cut by 4 bases and J by 5 bases, with 17 bases left in between. The CDR3 runs 16 residues. Germline CDR1 SGHVS, CDR2 FQNEAQ. The CDR3 is CASSSKPGRGTGELFF. CDR3 nucleotides: TGTGCCAGCAGCTCGAAACCGGGACGAGGGACCGGGGAGCTGTTTTTT.

This chain links TRBV13 with TRBJ1-2; 8 positions match TRBD1. CDR1 PRHDT and CDR2 FYEKMQ come from the germline V gene (reference sequence). V shed 5 bases and J 1 base; nucleotides not matched to a gene: 3. This CDR3 contains 14 residues. The CDR3 is CASSRTGSNYGYTF. CDR3 DNA sequence: TGTGCCAGCAGCCGGACAGGGAGTAACTATGGCTACACCTTC.

This clonotype was seen a few times. V and J are TRBV7-8 and TRBJ2-1; no clear D. The germline CDR1 and CDR2 sequences are SGHVS and FQNEAQ. V was pared by 5 bases and J by 4 bases, with 12 bases between. The CDR3 contains 14 residues. For the CDR3, the DNA is TGTGCCAGCAGCCCCGACCGGTCGTACAATGAGCAGTTCTTC. This sequence encodes CASSPDRSYNEQFF.

This clonotype turned up a few times. The J gene is TRBJ2-6, the V gene TRBV5-1, with D unclear. V was trimmed by 2 bases and J by 0 bases, leaving 9 bases between them. Germline V gene sequence: CDR1 SGHRS, CDR2 YFSETQ. This CDR3 contains 16 residues. The chain's CDR3 is CASSFTNPSGANVLTF. The CDR3 bases are TGCGCCAGCAGCTTCACAAACCCCTCTGGGGCCAACGTCCTGACTTTC.

The rearrangement joins TRBV12-3 or TRBV12-4 to TRBJ2-7; D might be TRBD1 (7 bases). V lost 5 bases, J lost 0 bases, and 14 bases lay in between. The CDR3 has 15 residues. CDR3 amino acids: CASSVGGGLSYEQYF. CDR3 in DNA: TGTGCCAGCAGTGTTGGAGGGGGCCTCTCCTACGAGCAGTACTTC.

The CDR3 DNA reads TGCAGCGTTGAAGCCCCACCGGGACAGGGTGCTGGGGCCAACGTCCTGACTTTC. Amino acid sequence: CSVEAPPGQGAGANVLTF. The chain uses TRBV29-1 and TRBJ2-6; TRBD1 aligns across 9 bases. The CDR3 extends over 18 amino acids. V shed 1 base, J shed 2 bases, and the junction held 9 bases outside the gene matches. Germline V lookup: CDR1 SQVTM, CDR2 ANQGSEA.

The J gene is TRBJ2-7, the V gene TRBV20-1; D is possibly TRBD2 (6 bases). V lost 3 bases and J lost 1, with 7 bases in between. The germline gives CDR1 DFQATT, CDR2 SNEGSKA (reference sequence). The CDR3 totals 12 residues. The CDR3 bases are TGCAGTGCTAGCGGGGGTTCCTACGAGCAGTACTTC. Its translation is CSASGGSYEQYF.

V usage is TRBV20-1 and J usage is TRBJ1-4, with TRBD1 as a possible D gene (5 bases). The length of the CDR3 is 16 residues. Deletions cut 3 bases from V and 4 bases from J, with 18 bases between. Germline CDR1 reads DFQATT; CDR2 reads SNEGSKA (reference sequence). The CDR3 spells CSASDYFDSYNEKLFF. The CDR3 bases are TGCAGTGCTAGCGACTACTTTGACAGTTATAATGAAAAACTGTTTTTT.